These 26 T cell receptor beta chains originate from one sample sequenced in a study of memory CD4+ T cells and cytomegalovirus serostatus. Single viable CD3+CD4+CD8-CD45RO+ cells were sorted as the memory CD4+ T cells. Measured with immunoSEQ multiplex PCR; TCRdb has only the in-frame clones, and not every one. This sample carries tens of thousands of clones, less than 85% of them seen once, and the ten largest clones take less than 2.5%. The sequenced sample consisted of memory CD4+ T cells from blood. The receptor set was obtained from an adult in good health and CMV-seronegative.

The chain is built from TRBV11-2 and TRBJ2-2; 10 positions agree with TRBD2. This CDR3 has 17 amino acids. Germline values: CDR1 SGHAT, CDR2 FQNNGV. V lost 5 bases, J lost 6 bases, and 12 bases stayed unmatched. CDR3 in DNA: TGTGCCAGCAGCCCGTTAGCAGCGGGGGGGCGGGCCGGGGAGCTGTTTTTT. It codes for CASSPLAAGGRAGELFF.

The genes are TRBV4-1 and TRBJ2-5; 9 nucleotides agree with TRBD2. The CDR3 totals 16 residues. From germline, CDR1 is MGHRA and CDR2 YSYEKL. The V segment lost 1 base and the J segment 0 bases; nucleotides outside the gene matches: 3. The CDR3 region is CASSQVAGDYQETQYF. CDR3 in DNA: TGCGCCAGCAGCCAAGTAGCGGGGGACTACCAAGAGACCCAGTACTTC.

This sequence joins TRBV19 and TRBJ1-1, with D possibly being TRBD1 (5 bases). V was trimmed by 9 bases and J by 5 bases, leaving 22 bases between them. The CDR3 runs 15 residues. Germline CDR1 and CDR2: LNHDA and SQIVND (reference sequence). The CDR3 DNA reads TGTGCCAGCTCCCGAACTGGGGCCGGGACGACTGAAGCTTTCTTT. Protein sequence: CASSRTGAGTTEAFF.

The V and J genes are TRBV28 and TRBJ2-2; 8 bases align to TRBD1. CDR1 and CDR2 from the germline V gene are MDHEN and SYDVKM. The CDR3 extends over 15 amino acids. V was clipped by 10 bases and J by 5 bases; unmatched bases: 12. Here the CDR3 reads CATGPGTGVTGELFF. The CDR3 DNA follows: TGTGCCACCGGCCCCGGGACAGGAGTAACCGGGGAGCTGTTTTTT.

The chain carries TRBV29-1 and TRBJ2-5; the match to TRBD1 covers 7 bases. The J call may be wrong; the DNA end is better matched by TRBJ2-7. There are 12 residues in the CDR3. Per the germline V gene, CDR1 is SQVTM and CDR2 is ANQGSEA. Here the CDR3 reads CSVRPGGYEQYF. CDR3 bases: TGCAGCGTTCGTCCAGGGGGCTACGAGCAGTACTTC.

The CDR3 DNA is TGTGCCAGCAGTTCTGAGGGACAGGGGGAATACGAGCAGTACTTC. This encodes CASSSEGQGEYEQYF. The genes are TRBV6-5 and TRBJ2-7, with TRBD1 matching 11 bases. The CDR3 extends over 15 amino acids. The germline V gene has CDR1 MNHEY and CDR2 SVGAGI. V lost 4 bases, J lost 4 bases, and 6 bases stayed unmatched.

This clone has just a few counts. CDR3 loop: CASSWGQGLVRSNQPQHF. As DNA, the CDR3 is TGCGCCAGCAGCTGGGGACAGGGTCTGGTTAGGAGCAATCAGCCCCAGCATTTT. The V and J genes are TRBV5-1 and TRBJ1-5; 9 bases line up with TRBD1. V was pared by 3 bases and J by 1 base, with 11 bases of the junction left unmatched. Germline values: CDR1 SGHRS, CDR2 YFSETQ. CDR3 size: 18 residues.

The chain carries TRBV11-2 and TRBJ1-2, with a possible D match to TRBD1 (5 bases). CDR1 and CDR2 (germline): SGHAT, FQNNGV. V dropped 6 bases and J dropped 3 bases, with 17 bases sitting between them. The CDR3 is 15 amino acids. The CDR3 sequence is CASRPAGKPDYGYTF. Written as DNA, the CDR3 is TGTGCCAGCAGGCCTGCAGGGAAACCCGACTATGGCTACACCTTC.

The chain employs TRBV7-2 and TRBJ2-7; D call uncertain. The germline V gene encodes CDR1 SGHTA and CDR2 FQGNSA. Trimming shortened V by 6 bases and J by 2 bases, and 11 bases separated the two germline ends. The CDR3 totals 13 residues. The CDR3 here is CASRPGTTYEQYF. CDR3 nucleotides: TGTGCCAGCAGACCCGGTACCACCTACGAGCAGTACTTC. Looking up the rest from reference TRBV7-2 and TRBJ2-7 gives the full variable domain: GAGVSQSPSNKVTEKGKDVELRCDPISGHTALYWYRQSLGQGLEFLIYFQGNSAPDKSGLPSDRFSAERTGGSVSTLTIQRTQQEDSAVYLCASRPGTTYEQYFGPGTRLTVT.

The chain links TRBV28 to TRBJ2-7; D is undetermined. CDR3 length: 13 residues. The V and J ends lost 3 bases and 0 bases respectively, with 6 bases between them. Per the germline V gene, CDR1 is MDHEN and CDR2 is SYDVKM. This chain's CDR3 is CASSLAGSYEQYF. The CDR3 nucleotides are TGTGCCAGCAGTTTGGCAGGCTCCTACGAGCAGTACTTC.

The gene calls are TRBV7-8 and TRBJ2-1, with a tentative D call TRBD1 (6 bases). CDR3 length equals 16 residues. Germline-derived CDR1 and CDR2 are SGHVS and FQNEAQ. Trimming removed 5 bases at V and 4 bases at J, with 18 bases between. CDR3 in amino acids: CASSPRTGKGYNEQFF. In DNA form, the CDR3 reads TGTGCCAGCAGCCCCAGAACAGGGAAGGGGTACAATGAGCAGTTCTTC.

This clone was observed a handful of times. The chain uses TRBV2 and TRBJ1-2, with D tentatively TRBD1 (6 bases). There are 17 residues in the CDR3. The V end was cut by 6 bases, the J end by 2 bases, with 22 bases between. CDR1 and CDR2 from the germline V gene are SNHLY and FYNNEI. CDR3 protein: CASSGGLGALSNYGYTF. DNA of the CDR3: TGTGCCAGCAGCGGGGGGCTGGGGGCCCTTTCGAACTATGGCTACACCTTC.

The chain joins TRBV11-2 to TRBJ2-1; unclear D gene. The germline V and J ends were trimmed by 5 bases and 11 bases, with 10 bases remaining between them. The CDR3 totals 11 residues. Germline lookup yields CDR1 SGHAT and CDR2 FQNNGV. This CDR3 is CASSVQRKQFF. The CDR3 coding sequence is TGTGCCAGCAGCGTCCAGAGGAAGCAGTTCTTC.

The rearrangement links TRBV12-5 to TRBJ1-6; a possible D gene is TRBD1 (5 bases). Germline-derived CDR1 and CDR2 are LGHNT and FRNRAP. CDR3 length: 14 residues. With 7 bases removed from V and 12 bases from J, the gap between germline ends came to 19 bases. Written as DNA, the CDR3 is TGTGCTAGTGCCCTGTTGGGGGGTCGGGAACCCCTCCACTTT. It encodes CASALLGGREPLHF.

The CDR3 bases are TGCAGCGTTGAGTGGACCAGGGGGAGATTTATAAATGAGCAGTTCTTC. Its translation: CSVEWTRGRFINEQFF. The chain employs TRBV29-1 and TRBJ2-1, with 7 positions matching TRBD1. In germline, CDR1 is SQVTM, CDR2 ANQGSEA. This CDR3 contains 16 residues. V dropped 3 bases and J dropped 7; count of bases not matched to a gene: 15.

The chain uses TRBV5-4 and TRBJ1-1; D ambiguous. V lost 4 bases and J 5 bases, leaving 15 bases between the germline ends. The CDR3 runs to 14 residues. Per germline, CDR1 SGHNT and CDR2 YYREEE (reference sequence). The CDR3 DNA is TGTGCCAGCAGCAGTCGTGGTTCTAATACTGAAGCTTTCTTT. It is translated as CASSSRGSNTEAFF.

Comment on this clone: One end of the junction fails to match germline, which may point to a read error. The CDR3 protein is CASSEERLVVF. In DNA, the CDR3 is TGTGCCAGCAGTGAAGAACGACTGGTAGTCTTC. The chain links TRBV2 to TRBJ2-1; D remains ambiguous. The CDR3 is 11 amino acids. Per germline, CDR1 SNHLY and CDR2 FYNNEI.

The V call is TRBV29-1, the J call TRBJ2-7; possible D gene TRBD1, 6 bases. Germline V gives CDR1 SQVTM, CDR2 ANQGSEA. Trimming stripped 7 bases from V and 4 bases from J, with 11 bases between. The CDR3 is made up of 11 amino acids. This chain's CDR3 is CSGGHGYEQYF. The CDR3 coding sequence is TGCAGCGGGGGACACGGATACGAGCAGTACTTC.

The CDR3 coding sequence is TGTGCCAGCAGTAAGGGGATTAGTCACATTCAGTACTTC. This codes for CASSKGISHIQYF. The chain combines TRBV28 with TRBJ2-4, with a possible D match to TRBD1 (5 bases). The V and J ends lost 5 bases and 8 bases respectively, with 13 bases between them. The CDR3 has 13 amino acids. Germline V CDR1 and CDR2: MDHEN, SYDVKM.

On this clone itself: The identical CDR3 is also encoded by other nucleotide sequences in the sample. Here the CDR3 reads CASSPSGGATDTQYF. CDR3 DNA: TGTGCCAGCAGTCCTAGCGGGGGGGCCACAGATACGCAGTATTTT. The rearrangement links TRBV6-4 to TRBJ2-3; TRBD2 agrees at 12 bases. The trim removed 5 bases at V and 2 bases at J, leaving 2 bases unmatched. Germline V gives CDR1 MRHNA, CDR2 SNTAGT. The CDR3 has 15 amino acids.

V gene TRBV7-8 combines with J gene TRBJ2-7; 8 positions agree with TRBD1. Per germline, CDR1 SGHVS and CDR2 FQNEAQ. The CDR3 covers 13 residues. The V segment lost 5 bases and the J segment 6 bases; nucleotides outside the gene matches: 6. The CDR3 DNA is TGTGCCAGCAGCACACGGACAGGGCGCGAGCAGTACTTC. Translating gives CASSTRTGREQYF. Full variable domain (remainder filled in from reference TRBV7-8 and TRBJ2-7): GAGVSQSPRYKVAKRGQDVALRCDPISGHVSLFWYQQALGQGPEFLTYFQNEAQLDKSGLPSDRFFAERPEGSVSTLKIQRTQQEDSAVYLCASSTRTGREQYFGPGTRLTVT.

The V and J genes are TRBV14 and TRBJ2-2; no definite D call. CDR3 size: 16 residues. Trimming stripped 2 bases from V and 0 bases from J, with 10 bases between. The germline CDR1 and CDR2 sequences are SGHDN and FVKESK. This chain's CDR3 is CASSQRSRTNTGELFF. The CDR3 region has the DNA TGTGCCAGCAGCCAAAGATCCCGAACGAACACCGGGGAGCTGTTTTTT.

The chain recombines TRBV19 with TRBJ2-2, with 7 bases lining up with TRBD2. The CDR3 is 16 residues long. V gave up 1 base and J gave up 1 base; unmatched junction bases: 3. Germline V gives CDR1 LNHDA, CDR2 SQIVND (reference sequence). The CDR3 reads CASSIVGGGNTGELFF. CDR3 DNA sequence: TGTGCCAGTAGTATAGTAGGCGGGGGGAACACCGGGGAGCTGTTTTTT.

The gene calls are TRBV2 and TRBJ1-4; 9 positions agree with TRBD1. The CDR3 covers 15 residues. Unmatched junction bases numbered 5, after V lost 5 bases and J lost 4 bases. CDR1 SNHLY and CDR2 FYNNEI come from the germline V gene. CDR3 sequence (DNA): TGTGCCAGCAGTCCCGGGACAGGGCATAATGAAAAACTGTTTTTT. It specifies CASSPGTGHNEKLFF.

This clone was detected once. The chain is built from TRBV7-6 and TRBJ2-3; D is ambiguous. The CDR3 spans 16 residues. V lost 1 base to trimming and J lost 0 bases, with 11 bases between them. Germline assignment: CDR1 SGHVS and CDR2 FNYEAQ. This CDR3 reads CASSLGGLTSTDTQYF. As DNA, the CDR3 is TGTGCCAGCAGCTTAGGGGGTCTGACTAGCACAGATACGCAGTATTTT.

This clone was detected a few times. The genes are TRBV5-1 and TRBJ1-6, with 7 bases matching TRBD1. The V gene's germline CDR1 is SGHRS and CDR2 YFSETQ. The V segment lost 4 bases and the J segment 9 bases; nucleotides outside the gene matches: 10. This CDR3 is 15 amino acids long. The CDR3 sequence is CASSPGTAKGSPLHF. The CDR3 DNA is TGCGCCAGCAGCCCTGGGACAGCCAAGGGTTCACCCCTCCACTTT.